These 29 T cell receptor beta chains were sequenced from one sample in a study of CD8 T cells in Susac syndrome. The RNA input was about 0.45 to 1 ug, and it was reverse transcribed with random hexamers. TCRdb re-called the immunoSEQ multiplex PCR reads with MiXCR, one entry per CDR3 protein. The sample records about 160,000 distinct CDR3 sequences, about 90% being singletons. The sample consisted of CD4+ T cells from PBMCs. The receptors here all came from a human donor in good health.

The CDR3 region is CASSLGTGGGGYTF. In DNA form, the CDR3 reads TGCGCCAGCAGCTTGGGTACAGGGGGCGGTGGCTACACCTTC. The chain employs TRBV5-1 and TRBJ1-2; 9 nucleotides agree with TRBD1. The V gene end was trimmed by 0 bases and the J gene end by 7 bases; junction bases not matched to a gene: 4. Germline CDR1 and CDR2: SGHRS and YFSETQ. This CDR3 spans 14 amino acids. The complete variable domain, with remaining parts taken from reference TRBV5-1 and TRBJ1-2, reads KAGVTQTPRYLIKTRGQQVTLSCSPISGHRSVSWYQQTPGQGLQFLFEYFSETQRNKGNFPGRFSGRQFSNSRSEMNVSTLELGDSALYLCASSLGTGGGGYTFGSGTRLTVV.

This rearrangement joins TRBV4-1 to TRBJ1-4; tentatively, D is TRBD1 (5 bases). This CDR3 is 12 amino acids long. Trimming left V 0 bases short and J 14 bases short, with 10 bases between. Germline values: CDR1 MGHRA, CDR2 YSYEKL. The DNA for the CDR3 is TGCGCCAGCAGCCAAGACGCCGGGGGTCTGTTTTTT. It yields the protein CASSQDAGGLFF.

CDR3 bases: TGTGCCAGCATCCCCAAGGGAGGGAGTAAGCACGAGCAGTACTTC. Its protein is CASIPKGGSKHEQYF. The chain is built from TRBV11-2 and TRBJ2-7; 7 bases agree with TRBD2. This CDR3 spans 15 amino acids. The ends lost 7 bases at V and 5 bases at J; junction bases unmatched: 14. CDR1 is SGHAT and CDR2 is FQNNGV in the germline V gene.

The rearrangement links TRBV6-2 or TRBV6-3 to TRBJ1-2; no clear D gene. Trimming left V 0 bases short and J 8 bases short, with 13 bases between. The germline CDR1 and CDR2 sequences are MNHEY and SVGEGT. The CDR3 is 14 residues long. DNA of the CDR3: TGTGCCAGCAGTTACTCGCAGGACGGAGTCGGCTACACCTTC. Encoded protein: CASSYSQDGVGYTF.

About this clonotype: The junction departs from the called germline gene at one end, perhaps through a read error. The chain couples TRBV29-1 to TRBJ2-1; 8 bases map to TRBD2. Germline V gene lookup returns CDR1 SQVTM and CDR2 ANQGSEA. The CDR3 runs 14 residues. The CDR3 here is CSVSGSSSYNEHFF. CDR3 nucleotides: TGCAGCGTGAGCGGGAGCAGCTCCTACAATGAGCATTTCTTC.

The chain is built from TRBV28 and TRBJ2-4, with TRBD2 identical over 7 bases. The trim removed 4 bases at V and 1 base at J, leaving 1 base unmatched. The V gene's germline CDR1 is MDHEN and CDR2 SYDVKM. CDR3 length: 14 amino acids. The CDR3 DNA is TGTGCCAGCAGTTGGGGGGGGGCCAAAAACATTCAGTACTTC. This translates into CASSWGGAKNIQYF.

The CDR3 region has the DNA TGTGCCTGGAGTAGGGGTCGGGTGAACACTGAAGCTTTCTTT. It specifies CAWSRGRVNTEAFF. This sequence joins TRBV30 and TRBJ1-1, with D maybe TRBD1 (5 bases). CDR1 and CDR2 from the germline V gene are GTSNPN and SVGIG (reference sequence). The CDR3 runs 14 residues. The V end lost 2 bases, the J end lost 0 bases, and 10 bases lay between the germline ends.

V usage is TRBV2 and J usage is TRBJ1-4; 8 nucleotides align to TRBD1. The CDR3 has 15 amino acids. Trimming cost V 5 bases and J 7 bases; bases outside gene matches: 9. CDR1 and CDR2 from the germline V gene are SNHLY and FYNNEI. The CDR3 spells CASSLDRGGSEKLFF. For the CDR3, the DNA is TGTGCCAGCAGTTTAGACAGGGGTGGAAGTGAAAAACTGTTTTTT.

The chain's CDR3 is CASSSDRDSYTF. The CDR3 DNA reads as TGTGCCAGCAGCTCCGACAGGGACAGCTACACCTTC. The genes are TRBV7-8 and TRBJ1-2; TRBD1 matches at 7 bases. This CDR3 has 12 amino acids. Trimming took 4 bases from V and 9 from J; bases not matched to a gene: 5. The germline V gene encodes CDR1 SGHVS and CDR2 FQNEAQ.

This clonotype was seen a single time. The gene calls are TRBV6-1 and TRBJ2-5, with 10 bases lining up with TRBD2. The germline V gene encodes CDR1 MNHNS and CDR2 SASEGT. CDR3 length: 15 amino acids. Unmatched junction bases numbered 9, after V lost 7 bases and J lost 4 bases. The CDR3 loop is CASTRQLAGSETQYF. In nucleotides, the CDR3 is TGTGCCAGCACCCGGCAACTAGCGGGGTCAGAGACCCAGTACTTC.

The chain is built from TRBV14 and TRBJ2-1, with TRBD1 matching over 11 bases. The junction had 0 bases not matched to a gene; V was cut back by 1 base and J by 4 bases. The germline CDR1 and CDR2 sequences are SGHDN and FVKESK. This CDR3 is built from 15 residues. CDR3 protein: CASSQGDRGYNEQFF. The CDR3 bases are TGTGCCAGCAGCCAAGGGGACAGGGGGTACAATGAGCAGTTCTTC.

V is TRBV18 and J is TRBJ2-1; the match to TRBD1 covers 7 bases. The germline V gene has CDR1 KGHSH and CDR2 LQKENI. There are 15 residues in the CDR3. J lost 7 bases, V lost 0 bases, and 6 bases had no gene match. Written as DNA, the CDR3 is TGTGCCAGCTCACCACCGCAGGGACAGCCAAATGAGCAGTTCTTC. It codes for CASSPPQGQPNEQFF.

The V call is TRBV5-1, the J call TRBJ2-2; D possibly matches TRBD1 or TRBD2 (5 bases each). Germline V gene sequence: CDR1 SGHRS, CDR2 YFSETQ. This CDR3 contains 15 residues. Trimming left V 0 bases short and J 4 bases short, with 10 bases between. The CDR3 protein is CASSLGDGTTGELFF. The CDR3, as DNA: TGCGCCAGCAGCTTGGGGGACGGGACCACCGGGGAGCTGTTTTTT.

J is TRBJ2-5 and V is TRBV4-3; D could derive from TRBD1 or TRBD2 (6 bases each). CDR1 and CDR2 (germline): LGHNA, YSLEER. The CDR3 length is 15 residues. V gave up 1 base and J gave up 5 bases, with 14 bases separating them. CDR3 residues: CASSQGGAAGETQYF. CDR3 bases: TGCGCCAGCAGCCAAGGGGGGGCAGCTGGGGAGACCCAGTACTTC.

The V and J genes are TRBV2 and TRBJ1-1, with 10 nucleotides matching TRBD1. The junction had 2 bases not matched to a gene; V was cut back by 3 bases and J by 1 base. Germline CDR1 reads SNHLY; CDR2 reads FYNNEI. The CDR3 length is 15 residues. The CDR3 DNA reads TGTGCCAGCAGTGAGGGGGACAGGGGGAACACTGAAGCTTTCTTT. This gives the protein CASSEGDRGNTEAFF. Full variable domain (missing parts from reference TRBV2 and TRBJ1-1): EPEVTQTPSHQVTQMGQEVILRCVPISNHLYFYWYRQILGQKVEFLVSFYNNEISEKSEIFDDQFSVERPDGSNFTLKIRSTKLEDSAMYFCASSEGDRGNTEAFFGQGTRLTVV.

The V gene is TRBV11-2, the J gene TRBJ2-5; 9 bases fit TRBD1. The V gene end was trimmed by 5 bases and the J gene end by 13 bases; junction bases not matched to a gene: 11. In germline, CDR1 is SGHAT, CDR2 FQNNGV. This CDR3 has 13 amino acids. The CDR3 nucleotides are TGTGCCAGCAGCGCCCGACAGGGGGTCACAATGTACTTC. This encodes CASSARQGVTMYF. Drawing the rest from reference TRBV11-2 and TRBJ2-5, the complete variable domain is EAGVAQSPRYKIIEKRQSVAFWCNPISGHATLYWYQQILGQGPKLLIQFQNNGVVDDSQLPKDRFSAERLKGVDSTLKIQPAKLEDSAVYLCASSARQGVTMYFGPGTRLLVL.

This chain connects TRBV6-2 or TRBV6-3 to TRBJ1-2; D uncertain. The germline V and J ends were trimmed by 2 bases and 9 bases, with 16 bases remaining between them. The germline CDR1 and CDR2 sequences are MNHEY and SVGEGT. This CDR3 has 14 amino acids. CDR3 in DNA: TGTGCCAGCAGTTACCCGCCCCCGGGCAGTCGCTACACCTTC. Protein sequence: CASSYPPPGSRYTF.

J is TRBJ2-2 and V is TRBV20-1; a possible D gene is TRBD2 (5 bases). The CDR3 extends over 12 amino acids. Germline CDR1 DFQATT, CDR2 SNEGSKA (reference sequence). V lost 4 bases and J lost 7, with 10 bases in between. The chain's CDR3 is CSAKLRGGELFF. CDR3 nucleotide sequence: TGCAGTGCTAAACTTCGGGGCGGGGAGCTGTTTTTT.

The V and J genes are TRBV5-6 and TRBJ1-6, with D perhaps TRBD1 (6 bases). This CDR3 contains 18 residues. The V end was cut by 2 bases, the J end by 5 bases, with 20 bases between. CDR1 and CDR2 (germline): SGHDT, YYEEEE. CDR3 sequence reads: CASSFPDSPQKDNSPLHF. CDR3 nucleotide sequence: TGTGCCAGCAGCTTCCCGGACAGTCCCCAGAAGGATAATTCACCCCTCCACTTT.

The rearrangement links TRBV6-5 to TRBJ1-2, with D possibly being TRBD1 (6 bases). The CDR3 is 12 amino acids. Germline V gene data show CDR1 as MNHEY and CDR2 as SVGAGI. V lost 6 bases, J lost 4 bases, and 9 bases lay in between. CDR3 sequence: CASRDSLYGYTF. As DNA, the CDR3 is TGTGCCAGCAGGGACAGCCTCTATGGCTACACCTTC.

The gene calls are TRBV5-6 and TRBJ2-5; no definite D call. This CDR3 is built from 15 residues. V lost 4 bases, J lost 3 bases, and 16 bases lay in between. Germline lookup yields CDR1 SGHDT and CDR2 YYEEEE. The CDR3 here is CASSLMLTGEETQYF. CDR3 nucleotide sequence: TGTGCCAGCAGCCTGATGTTGACGGGTGAAGAGACCCAGTACTTC. The full variable domain, with the rest looked up from reference TRBV5-6 and TRBJ2-5, is DAGVTQSPTHLIKTRGQQVTLRCSPKSGHDTVSWYQQALGQGPQFIFQYYEEEERQRGNFPDRFSGHQFPNYSSELNVNALLLGDSALYLCASSLMLTGEETQYFGPGTRLLVL.

The chain employs TRBV7-2 and TRBJ1-2; D is uncertain. Germline V gene lookup returns CDR1 SGHTA and CDR2 FQGNSA. The CDR3 extends over 11 amino acids. The V and J ends lost 6 bases and 5 bases respectively, with 7 bases between them. CDR3 sequence: CASRLGYGYTF. As DNA, the CDR3 is TGTGCCAGCAGGCTGGGGTATGGCTACACCTTC.

This clonotype was seen a few times. V usage is TRBV5-4 and J usage is TRBJ1-6; perhaps TRBD1 as D (6 bases). Germline lookup yields CDR1 SGHNT and CDR2 YYREEE (reference sequence). This CDR3 has 17 amino acids. Trimming left V 1 base short and J 2 bases short, with 13 bases between. The CDR3 sequence: CASSLRSTGTYNSPLHF. CDR3 nucleotide sequence: TGTGCCAGCAGCTTGAGATCTACAGGGACCTATAATTCACCCCTCCACTTT.

The chain combines TRBV7-2 with TRBJ2-5, with 10 bases fitting TRBD2. The CDR3 loop spans 16 amino acids. J was trimmed by 2 bases and V by 3 bases; bases with no gene match: 6. Germline values: CDR1 SGHTA, CDR2 FQGNSA. CDR3 protein: CASSLPRAGGQETQYF. In nucleotides, the CDR3 is TGTGCCAGCAGCTTGCCGAGAGCGGGGGGGCAAGAGACCCAGTACTTC.

V and J are TRBV9 and TRBJ2-7; 8 nucleotides match TRBD2. The length of the CDR3 is 14 residues. The junction had 4 bases not matched to a gene; V was cut back by 2 bases and J by 3 bases. Germline V gene lookup returns CDR1 SGDLS and CDR2 YYNGEE. CDR3 in amino acids: CASSVGGGRYEQYF. The CDR3 nucleotides read TGTGCCAGCAGCGTCGGGGGGGGCCGCTACGAGCAGTACTTC.

The chain joins TRBV24-1 to TRBJ2-5; D uncertain. V shed 3 bases and J shed 2 bases, with 3 bases lying between them. The CDR3 contains 12 residues. The germline CDR1 and CDR2 sequences are KGHDR and SFDVKD. The CDR3 is CATSDHQETQYF. CDR3 bases: TGTGCCACCAGTGATCATCAAGAGACCCAGTACTTC.

The genes are TRBV29-1 and TRBJ2-2, with 8 bases fitting TRBD1. This CDR3 is 13 amino acids long. Germline V gene sequence: CDR1 SQVTM, CDR2 ANQGSEA. V dropped 7 bases and J dropped 1; count of bases not matched to a gene: 2. The CDR3 sequence: CSADRGNTGELFF. The DNA for the CDR3 is TGCAGCGCCGACAGGGGGAACACCGGGGAGCTGTTTTTT.

The CDR3 reads CASSLGTGGDEQFF. Here the CDR3 DNA reads TGTGCCAGCAGCTTAGGGACAGGGGGCGATGAGCAGTTCTTC. The V and J genes are TRBV7-3 and TRBJ2-1; the match to TRBD1 covers 12 bases. The CDR3 is 14 residues long. Germline CDR1 reads SGHTA; CDR2 reads FQGTGA. Trimming cost V 2 bases and J 8 bases; bases outside gene matches: 1.

This chain links TRBV20-1 with TRBJ1-5; D is undetermined. The CDR3 is 14 amino acids. Germline V gives CDR1 DFQATT, CDR2 SNEGSKA (reference sequence). Trimming took 5 bases from V and 6 from J, leaving 17 bases between them. In nucleotides, the CDR3 is TGCAGTGCTGCCCCCCGGAAAGTCGGTCAGCCCCAGCATTTT. It is translated as CSAAPRKVGQPQHF.